The present T cell receptor beta chain was sequenced within a study of T-cell reconstitution after alpha-beta-depleted transplantation in children. Unique molecular identifiers were incorporated during preparation of the TCRbeta library. TCRdb re-called the PCR reads through MiXCR, storing one row per CDR3 protein. The table includes 190,000 or so distinct CDR3 sequences, around 7% detected once. This clonotype was counted many times. This sample comprised PBMCs from the stem cell graft donor, obtained from the stem cell graft. The TCR sequence derives from a human donor who donated a stem cell graft to a child with Wiskott-Aldrich syndrome.

The CDR3: CASSLDAGELFF. DNA of the CDR3: TGCGCCAGCAGCTTGGATGCCGGGGAGCTGTTTTTT. V and J are TRBV5-1 and TRBJ2-2; no reliable D call. The CDR3 runs 12 residues. The germline gives CDR1 SGHRS, CDR2 YFSETQ. Trimming cost V 0 bases and J 6 bases, with 3 bases left between them.